This record concerns one TCR beta chain sequence. Clinical history reported by participants formed the basis on which cohorts were assigned. Among Cohort 3 donors, those recovered had two negative PCRs, clearance, or symptom resolution. These data belong to a study of blood T cell repertoires in COVID-19. About the study: In each case, the material was cDNA or gDNA derived from T cells, B-cell-depleted T cells, or PBMCs.

The repertoire was sequenced with immunoSEQ multiplex PCR; TCRdb's copy has only in-frame clones and lacks some. The sample holds around 200,000 clones; roughly 85% are singletons and the top ten take around 19%. With V trimmed by 4 bases and J by 5 bases, 4 bases remained unmatched. The CDR3 covers 14 residues. Germline V gene data show CDR1 as MDHEN and CDR2 as SYDVKM. The material sequenced was PBMCs or T cells enriched from blood (not recorded which). The origin of this receptor is a man aged 40-50 years who had recovered from COVID-19. The chain uses TRBV28 and TRBJ1-4; TRBD1 aligns across 7 bases. For the CDR3, the DNA is TGTGCCAGCAGTTACAGGGGTGGGAATGAAAAACTGTTTTTT. It translates to CASSYRGGNEKLFF.